This T cell receptor beta chain originates from a study of T cell repertoires in ileal Crohn's disease. Findings and limits, study-wide: Clonal expansions were more frequent in active smokers than non-smokers at surgery.

On this clone itself: Its target is unknown.

This CDR3 comprises 16 residues. In germline, CDR1 is MNHNY, CDR2 SVGAGI (reference sequence). V shed 4 bases and J 4 bases; nucleotides not matched to a gene: 13. Profiling relied on immunoSEQ multiplex PCR, and the TCRdb table lists in-frame clones only, not all of them. This table has approximately 12,000 clones, under 80% appearing once. The V gene is TRBV6-6, the J gene TRBJ2-7; TRBD2 agrees at 7 bases. This clonotype originated in an adult with Crohn's disease. The sample comprised ileal tissue. CDR3: CASSSPRLGSGYEQYF. CDR3 nucleotides: TGTGCCAGCAGTTCTCCCCGGTTGGGTAGCGGGTACGAGCAGTACTTC.